This TCR beta chain emerged from a study of molecular identifiers for immune sequencing clone quantification. Ten or more counts support this clonotype. The CDR3 loop spans 15 amino acids. V was shortened by 0 bases and J by 8 bases, with 14 bases between the two germline ends. The V gene's germline CDR1 is LGHNA and CDR2 YSLEER. Sorted naive CD8 T cells, roughly 17,000 to 1,100,000, were sequenced from 10%, 30% or 50% RNA. TCRdb re-analysed the PCR reads in MiXCR, keeping a single row per CDR3 protein. The sample consists of approximately 63,000 distinct CDR3 sequences, under 20% of them appearing once.

The sequence derives from a human donor in good health. Some libraries in this study had Jurkat cell RNA spiked in. The sample comprised naive CD8+ T cells from blood, with Jurkat cell RNA spiked in. The sample's subset: FACS-sorted CD8+CD4-CCR7+CD45RA+ naive T cells. V gene TRBV4-3 combines with J gene TRBJ2-1; D is possibly TRBD2 (7 bases). CDR3 loop: CASSQDRGGADEQFF. DNA for the CDR3: TGCGCCAGCAGCCAAGATAGGGGGGGCGCAGATGAGCAGTTCTTC.